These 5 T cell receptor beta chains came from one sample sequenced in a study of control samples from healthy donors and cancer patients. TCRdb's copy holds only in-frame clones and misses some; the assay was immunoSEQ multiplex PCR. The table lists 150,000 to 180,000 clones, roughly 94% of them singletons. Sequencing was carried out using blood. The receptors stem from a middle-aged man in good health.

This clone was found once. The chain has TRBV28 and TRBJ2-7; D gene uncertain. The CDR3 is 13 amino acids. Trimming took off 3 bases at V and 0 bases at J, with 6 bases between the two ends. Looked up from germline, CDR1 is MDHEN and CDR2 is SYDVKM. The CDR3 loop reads CASSFTISYEQYF. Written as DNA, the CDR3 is TGTGCCAGCAGTTTCACGATCTCCTACGAGCAGTACTTC.

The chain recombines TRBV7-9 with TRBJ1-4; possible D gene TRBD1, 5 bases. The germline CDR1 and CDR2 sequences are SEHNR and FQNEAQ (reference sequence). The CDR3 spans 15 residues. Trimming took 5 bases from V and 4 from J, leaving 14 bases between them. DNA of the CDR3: TGTGCCAGCAGCCCTCTGGTGGGGGATAATGAAAAACTGTTTTTT. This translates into CASSPLVGDNEKLFF.

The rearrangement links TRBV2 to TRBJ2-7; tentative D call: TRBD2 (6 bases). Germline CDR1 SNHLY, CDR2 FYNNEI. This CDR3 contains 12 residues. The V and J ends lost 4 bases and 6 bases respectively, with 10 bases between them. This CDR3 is CASSVQEGEQYF. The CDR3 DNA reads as TGTGCCAGCAGTGTACAGGAGGGCGAGCAGTACTTC.

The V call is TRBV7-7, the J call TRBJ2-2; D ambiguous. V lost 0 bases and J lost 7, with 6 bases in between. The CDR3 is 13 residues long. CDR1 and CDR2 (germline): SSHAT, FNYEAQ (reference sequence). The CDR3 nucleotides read TGTGCCAGCAGCTTAGCGGAAAGCGGGGAGCTGTTTTTT. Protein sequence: CASSLAESGELFF.

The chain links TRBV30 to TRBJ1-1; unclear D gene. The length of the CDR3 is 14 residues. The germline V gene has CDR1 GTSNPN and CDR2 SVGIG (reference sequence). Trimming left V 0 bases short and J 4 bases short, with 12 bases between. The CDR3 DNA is TGTGCCTGGAGTGTAGCGCTCTGGGGCACTGAAGCTTTCTTT. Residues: CAWSVALWGTEAFF.